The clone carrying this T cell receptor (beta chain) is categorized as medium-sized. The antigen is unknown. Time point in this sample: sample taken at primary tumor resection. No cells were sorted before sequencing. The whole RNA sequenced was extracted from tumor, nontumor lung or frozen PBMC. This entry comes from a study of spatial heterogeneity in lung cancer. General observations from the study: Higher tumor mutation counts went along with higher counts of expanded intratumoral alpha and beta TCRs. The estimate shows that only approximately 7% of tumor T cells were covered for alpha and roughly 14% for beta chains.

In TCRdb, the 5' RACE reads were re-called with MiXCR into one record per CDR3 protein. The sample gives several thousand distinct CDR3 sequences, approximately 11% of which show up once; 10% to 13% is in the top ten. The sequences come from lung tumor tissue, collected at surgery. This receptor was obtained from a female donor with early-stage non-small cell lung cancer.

The CDR3 region has the DNA TGCGCCAGCAGCCAGAATTGGGAAGTCACTGAAGCTTTCTTT. This translates into CASSQNWEVTEAFF. V gene TRBV4-1 combines with J gene TRBJ1-1, with D unresolved. The CDR3 contains 14 residues. CDR1 and CDR2 (germline): MGHRA, YSYEKL. The germline V and J ends were trimmed by 3 bases and 4 bases, with 12 bases remaining between them.